The rows below give T cell receptor beta chains drawn from one sample of a study of radiation and T cells in renal cell carcinoma. Repertoires were generated with immunoSEQ multiplex PCR, while TCRdb's copy carries only in-frame clones and drops some. The data contain roughly 100,000 clones, 75% to 90% of them singletons. Here the sequenced sample was blood, taken from a patient whose treatment included radiotherapy and nephrectomy. The origin of the receptors is a man aged 50-60 years with renal cell carcinoma. Each CDR3 is given with its conserved first and last residue. A D gene is named only where the DNA matches it firmly. A clone size is listed for some rows: how often the clone was seen (once, few, many), or a class if it is expanded.

d_call j_call clone_size v_call cdr3_nt cdr3_aa
TRBD2 TRBJ2-1 NA TRBV7-3 TGTGCCTGCGGGGTCAGGCGGGAGGCTGAGCAGTTCTTC CACGVRREAEQFF
NA TRBJ2-7 NA TRBV28 TGTGCCAGCAGTCCCACCTACGAGCAGTACTTC CASSPTYEQYF
NA TRBJ2-2 NA TRBV13 TGTGCCAGCAGCTTCGCCTGGGGGGAGCTGTTTTTT CASSFAWGELFF
NA TRBJ2-2 few TRBV7-2 TGTGCCAGCAGCCGCCGGGAGACGAACACCGGGGAGCTGTTTTTT CASSRRETNTGELFF
NA TRBJ2-4 NA TRBV10-1 TGCGCCAGCAGGCTTGGGGGTGAGCTGGCCAAAAACATTCAGTACTTC CASRLGGELAKNIQYF
NA TRBJ2-5 NA TRBV4-2 TGTGCCAGCAGCCAAGATGGCCGAGAGACCCAGTACTTC CASSQDGRETQYF
NA TRBJ1-2 NA TRBV28 TGTGCCAGCAGTTTGCAGGGTGTCTATGGCTACACCTTC CASSLQGVYGYTF
TRBD2 TRBJ2-5 NA TRBV9 TGTGCCAGCAGCGTAGGGAGCGGGGGGTCCCAAGAGACCCAGTACTTC CASSVGSGGSQETQYF
NA TRBJ2-5 once TRBV5-1 TGCGCCAGCAGCTTGAGGGCCTCAGGGGTCCAAGAGACCCAGTACTTC CASSLRASGVQETQYF
NA TRBJ2-6 NA TRBV27 TGTGCCAGCACCCCTTTCTCTGGGGCCAACGTCCTGACTTTC CASTPFSGANVLTF
TRBD1 TRBJ2-7 NA TRBV7-2 TGTGCCAGCCGCTTCCGGGACAGAAGCTCCTACGAGCAGTACTTC CASRFRDRSSYEQYF
NA TRBJ1-5 NA TRBV7-2 TGTGCCAGCAGCCGCAGACCCGCAGGGAATAGCAATCAGCCCCAGCATTTT CASSRRPAGNSNQPQHF
NA TRBJ1-4 NA TRBV9 TGTGCCAGCAGCCCCTTCCCGGGGGCTTGGGAAAAACTGTTTTTT CASSPFPGAWEKLFF
TRBD2 TRBJ2-7 NA TRBV5-3 TGTGCCAGAACCGCCCAGGGCAGCGGGAGAGTTGGCGAGCAGTACTTC CARTAQGSGRVGEQYF
TRBD1 TRBJ2-5 NA TRBV19 TGTGCCAGTAGTCCCGGGACAGGGGGCCCGAAGACCCAGTACTTC CASSPGTGGPKTQYF
NA TRBJ1-6 few TRBV18 TGTGCCAGCTCACCACCCCGCGGACCCCTCCACTTT CASSPPRGPLHF
NA TRBJ2-6 NA TRBV7-2 TGTGCCAGCACGGCGGGGGCCAACGTCCTGACTTTC CASTAGANVLTF
NA TRBJ1-4 few TRBV6-5 TGTGCCAGCAGTTACTCAACGGGGATGGGTGAAAAACTGTTTTTT CASSYSTGMGEKLFF
NA TRBJ2-1 NA TRBV7-2 TGTGCCAGCAGCTTTTCCAGAAACAATGAGCAGTTCTTC CASSFSRNNEQFF
NA TRBJ1-2 once TRBV2 TGTGCCAGCACCCCCTTTTGGGAAAACTATGGCTACACCTTC CASTPFWENYGYTF
TRBD1 TRBJ2-7 NA TRBV15 TGTGCCACCTCAGACAGGGGGCGACAGGTCTACGAGCAGTACTTC CATSDRGRQVYEQYF
NA TRBJ2-1 NA TRBV7-2 TGTGCCAGCGGGGCCCCCTCCCTGGTGCAGTTCTTC CASGAPSLVQFF
NA TRBJ1-5 NA TRBV6-1 TGTGCCAGCTCAGGCCTGGGGGGTCAGCCCCAGCATTTT CASSGLGGQPQHF
TRBD1 TRBJ2-7 NA TRBV4-1 TGCGCCAGCAGTTCAGGGACAGGACCCTACGAGCAGTACTTC CASSSGTGPYEQYF
TRBD2 TRBJ2-1 NA TRBV28 TGTGCCAGCAGTTTACTAGCTAGCGGGAGGGCCATAGATGAGCAGTTCTTC CASSLLASGRAIDEQFF
NA TRBJ2-7 NA TRBV9 TGTGCCAGCAGCGTAGCTCAGGGCTATTCCGAGCAGTACTTC CASSVAQGYSEQYF
NA TRBJ2-3 NA TRBV30 TGTGCCTGGAGTCGGGTACCTAGCACAGATACGCAGTATTTT CAWSRVPSTDTQYF
NA TRBJ2-3 NA TRBV5-4 TGTGCCAGCAGCTCTTTTGGGTTATCCGATACGCAGTATTTT CASSSFGLSDTQYF
NA TRBJ2-3 NA TRBV30 TGTGCCTGGACCGGTGGTGGGGGAGATACGCAGTATTTT CAWTGGGGDTQYF
NA TRBJ2-1 NA TRBV19 TGTGCCAGTAGTACCGCGAGGGAAGTCCCGCGGAATGAGCAGTTCTTC CASSTAREVPRNEQFF
TRBD2 TRBJ2-5 NA TRBV18 TGTGCCAGCTCACCTGGCGGGGGTGAGACCCAGTACTTC CASSPGGGETQYF
NA TRBJ2-5 NA TRBV7-2 TGTGCCAGCAGCCCACCCGAGTACGGGACCCAGTACTTC CASSPPEYGTQYF
TRBD1 TRBJ2-5 NA TRBV5-1 TGCGCCAGCAGCCCGCGGGACAGGGGGCAAGAGACCCAGTACTTC CASSPRDRGQETQYF
TRBD1 TRBJ2-5 NA TRBV25-1 TGTGCCAGCAGTGACCCCCACCGGGACAGGGTTTTTGGGACCCAGTACTTC CASSDPHRDRVFGTQYF
NA TRBJ1-6 NA TRBV7-2 TGTGCCAGCAGCCCAAGACGAGGAGGGGATAGTTCACCCCTCCACTTT CASSPRRGGDSSPLHF
NA TRBJ2-1 NA TRBV10-3 TGTGCCATCAGAGGACAGCTATCCTACAATGAGCAGTTCTTC CAIRGQLSYNEQFF
NA TRBJ1-5 few TRBV30 TGTGCCTGGAGTAACTCGGTTCAGCCCCAGCATTTT CAWSNSVQPQHF
TRBD1 TRBJ1-1 NA TRBV7-3 TGTGCCAGCAGCCCGACAGGGAAGGCTGAAGCTTTCTTT CASSPTGKAEAFF
NA TRBJ1-3 NA TRBV7-6 TGTGCCAGCAGCTTCGACCTGACAGGCTCTGGAAACACCATATATTTT CASSFDLTGSGNTIYF
NA TRBJ2-7 NA TRBV27 TGTGCCAGCAGTTTATTAGGGGGAGGGGAGCAGTACTTC CASSLLGGGEQYF
NA TRBJ1-4 NA TRBV9 TGTGCCAGCAACAGGGCGAGTAATGAAAAACTGTTTTTT CASNRASNEKLFF
NA TRBJ2-7 NA TRBV5-5 TGTGCCAGCCGTTCCTTGTTAGAGCAGTACTTC CASRSLLEQYF
NA TRBJ2-3 NA TRBV5-1 TGCGCCAGCAGCTTGGTAGCGTCCACAGATACGCAGTATTTT CASSLVASTDTQYF
TRBD2 TRBJ2-1 NA TRBV27 TGTGCCAGCAGCCAACTAGCGGGAGGGATCCCCTACAATGAGCAGTTCTTC CASSQLAGGIPYNEQFF
NA TRBJ1-2 once TRBV9 TGTGCCAGCAGCGCAGGTTGGGGGAACTATGGCTACACCTTC CASSAGWGNYGYTF
TRBD2 TRBJ2-3 NA TRBV7-2 TGTGCCAGCAGCCTACGACTAGCGGGAGGGCCAGATACGCAGTATTTT CASSLRLAGGPDTQYF
NA TRBJ2-4 NA TRBV6-7 TGTGCCAGCAGTTACGTAGACAGGAGGTCCAAAAACATTCAGTACTTC CASSYVDRRSKNIQYF
TRBD1 TRBJ1-1 NA TRBV9 TGTGCCAGCAGCGTAAGAGACAGGGTACGGGGACAGGGGGCTGAAGCTTTCTTT CASSVRDRVRGQGAEAFF